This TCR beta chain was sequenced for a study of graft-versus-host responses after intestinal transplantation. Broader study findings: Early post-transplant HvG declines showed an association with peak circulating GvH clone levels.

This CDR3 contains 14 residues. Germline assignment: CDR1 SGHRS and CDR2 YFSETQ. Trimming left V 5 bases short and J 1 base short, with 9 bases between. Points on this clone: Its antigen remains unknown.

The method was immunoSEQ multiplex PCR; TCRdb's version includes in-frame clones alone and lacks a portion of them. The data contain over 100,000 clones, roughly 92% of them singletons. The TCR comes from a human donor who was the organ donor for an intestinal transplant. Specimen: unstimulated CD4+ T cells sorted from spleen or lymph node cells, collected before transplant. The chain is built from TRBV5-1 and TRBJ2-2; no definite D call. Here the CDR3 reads CASRSRQNTGELFF. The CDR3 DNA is TGCGCCAGCAGGTCGCGGCAGAACACCGGGGAGCTGTTTTTT.